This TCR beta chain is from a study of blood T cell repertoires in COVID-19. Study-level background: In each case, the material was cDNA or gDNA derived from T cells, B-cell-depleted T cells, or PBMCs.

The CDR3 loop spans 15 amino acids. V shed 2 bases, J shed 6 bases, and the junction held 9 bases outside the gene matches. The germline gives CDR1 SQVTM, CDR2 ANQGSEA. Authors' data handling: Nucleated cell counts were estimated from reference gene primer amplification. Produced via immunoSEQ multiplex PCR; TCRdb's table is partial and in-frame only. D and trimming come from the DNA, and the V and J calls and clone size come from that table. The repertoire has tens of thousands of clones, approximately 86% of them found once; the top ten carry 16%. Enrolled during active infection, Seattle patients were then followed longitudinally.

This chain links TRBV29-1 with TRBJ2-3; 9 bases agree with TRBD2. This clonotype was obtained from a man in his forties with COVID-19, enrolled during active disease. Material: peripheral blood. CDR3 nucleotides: TGCAGCGTTGAACTTAGCGGGGGTAGTATGGATACGCAGTATTTT. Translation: CSVELSGGSMDTQYF.